Listed here is a single T cell receptor beta chain. Its antigen is unknown. No base qualities exist here, and no much larger clone lies one base off it. These data originate in a study of T cell repertoires in cytomegalovirus infection (dated by TCRdb to the late 2010s). About the full investigation: Recently identified HLA-C-restricted CMV epitopes, whose presentation resists viral immunomodulation, were targeted by peptide stimulations together with well-studied HLA-B-restricted epitopes. The HLA type of each donor mattered for the analysis, because public TCR beta signatures pointed to carriage of CMV infection along with the matching HLA type. Points the paper makes about the study in general: In both this cohort and an independent roughly 350-donor cohort, the cumulative frequency of public TCR beta family members distinguished carriers of CMV infection plus the relevant HLA type. In the ex vivo response, HLA-C-restricted CMV-specific TCR beta clonotypes were dominant, and in two of eight donors the single most frequent clonotype came from this HLA-C-restricted group.

The sample's treatment or condition, from its label and the paper: in vitro stimulation with specific CMV peptide epitopes to enrich CMV-specific T cells. TCRdb lists the instrument as Illumina HiSeq 1500. TCRdb trimmed the raw reads at Q25, called clones with MiXCR and kept productive beta chains. Merged by CDR3 protein, the rows form single entries marked with the most common genes and DNA. This sample gives roughly 990,000 distinct CDR3 sequences in total; roughly 30% of them show up just once. The ten largest clones represent about an eighth of the sample. The CDR3 starts with the cysteine, ends with the phenylalanine, and has 16 residues. The CDR3 DNA has 48 bases and is translated from base 1. Trimming takes 1 base from V and 2 bases from J, and the germline ends sit 13 bases apart. CDR1 and CDR2, looked up from the germline V gene, are MNHNS and SASEGT.

Specimen: cultured CD8+ T cells from PBMCs, collected from culture after CMV antigen stimulation. The chain joins TRBV6-1 to TRBJ2-3, with the identity of the D gene unclear. This clonotype was sampled from a human donor in good health (CMV status not recorded). Some clones in this sample may be carry-over from other donors' samples. The CDR3 reads as follows: CASSEVGGSSTDTQYF. The DNA sequence reads TGTGCCAGCAGTGAAGTAGGCGGTAGTTCCACAGATACGCAGTATTTT.